Listed here are 10 T cell receptor beta chains from one sample, sequenced in a study of T-cell reconstitution after alpha-beta-depleted transplantation in children. Library preparation (for TCRbeta) was performed with unique molecular identifiers. TCRdb reprocessed the PCR reads via MiXCR and lists one record per CDR3 protein. The profile shows roughly 590,000 distinct CDR3 sequences, 16% of them singletons. This sample comprised PBMCs from the stem cell graft donor, obtained from the stem cell graft. The receptor source for this set is a human donor who donated a stem cell graft to a child with acute myeloid leukemia.

This clonotype was observed at least ten times. The J gene is TRBJ2-1, the V gene TRBV7-2; D is perhaps TRBD1 (5 bases). Germline V gene sequence: CDR1 SGHTA, CDR2 FQGNSA. Trimming shortened V by 5 bases and J by 3 bases, and 14 bases separated the two germline ends. This CDR3 region has 15 residues. CDR3 DNA sequence: TGTGCCAGCAGCGACCAGGGTTTAGGCTACAATGAGCAGTTCTTC. Its translation is CASSDQGLGYNEQFF.

The table lists this clonotype with a count of one. A much larger clone is a single base away; this may be a read error. The chain combines TRBV10-3 with TRBJ1-2; TRBD1 aligns across 7 bases. Trimming at V came to 0 bases and at J to 2 bases, leaving 15 bases not matched to a gene. The CDR3 spans 19 residues. The germline V gene encodes CDR1 ENHRY and CDR2 SYGVKD. CDR3 sequence reads: CAISESITNPGQKNYGYTF. In DNA form, the CDR3 reads TGTGCCATCAGTGAGTCGATCACCAACCCGGGACAGAAGAACTATGGCTACACCTTC.

This sequence joins TRBV6-5 and TRBJ2-3, with 8 bases identical to TRBD1. The CDR3 runs 15 residues. V trimming: 5 bases; J trimming: 4 bases; junction bases outside the gene matches: 8. CDR1 is MNHEY and CDR2 is SVGAGI in the germline V gene. The CDR3 loop is CASSRQGIGADTQYF. CDR3 DNA sequence: TGTGCCAGCAGTCGACAGGGGATCGGGGCAGATACGCAGTATTTT.

This clonotype was observed many times. The rearrangement joins TRBV12-3 or TRBV12-4 to TRBJ2-1; 7 bases are shared with TRBD1. V was pared by 6 bases and J by 8 bases, with 4 bases of the junction left unmatched. The length of the CDR3 is 12 residues. CDR3 protein: CASRVTGHEQFF. The CDR3 DNA reads TGTGCCAGCAGGGTGACAGGGCATGAGCAGTTCTTC.

This clonotype came up many times. The chain couples TRBV12-3 or TRBV12-4 to TRBJ2-7, with 11 bases that match TRBD1. This CDR3 comprises 16 residues. The junction had 7 bases not matched to a gene; V was cut back by 6 bases and J by 0 bases. The CDR3, as DNA: TGTGCCAGCAGCCCTCTGGGACAGGGGGGCTCCTACGAGCAGTACTTC. Translated, it gives CASSPLGQGGSYEQYF.

The sample holds a few counts of this clonotype. J is TRBJ2-5 and V is TRBV10-3; TRBD1 matches at 8 bases. The CDR3 contains 14 residues. Germline lookup yields CDR1 ENHRY and CDR2 SYGVKD. Trimming removed 4 bases from V and 4 bases from J; junction bases left unmatched: 5. CDR3 nucleotides: TGTGCCATCAGTGGGGGACAGGCCGGAGAGACCCAGTACTTC. Translated, it gives CAISGGQAGETQYF.

This clonotype has more than one count but fewer than ten. The V and J genes are TRBV9 and TRBJ2-2; tentative D call: TRBD1 (5 bases). CDR3 length: 18 amino acids. The germline CDR1 and CDR2 sequences are SGDLS and YYNGEE. Deletions cut 4 bases from V and 0 bases from J, with 19 bases between. The CDR3 loop is CASSPSPVGHSNTGELFF. The CDR3, as DNA: TGTGCCAGCAGCCCATCCCCAGTCGGACACTCGAACACCGGGGAGCTGTTTTTT.

The V call is TRBV30, the J call TRBJ1-1, with 7 bases lining up with TRBD1. Germline assignment: CDR1 GTSNPN and CDR2 SVGIG (reference sequence). The V segment lost 4 bases and the J segment 5 bases; nucleotides outside the gene matches: 4. CDR3 length equals 12 residues. The CDR3 DNA is TGTGCCTGGACAGGGGGAAGGACTGAAGCTTTCTTT. This translates into CAWTGGRTEAFF.

The table lists this clonotype with many counts. V is TRBV12-3 or TRBV12-4 and J is TRBJ1-1; no clear D gene. The V gene lost 6 bases and the J gene lost 0 bases, with 8 bases spanning the gap. This CDR3 has 13 residues. CDR3: CASSLALNTEAFF. Written as DNA, the CDR3 is TGTGCCAGCAGCTTGGCCCTGAACACTGAAGCTTTCTTT.

The gene calls are TRBV13 and TRBJ2-7; 7 bases fit TRBD2. Germline V gene lookup returns CDR1 PRHDT and CDR2 FYEKMQ (reference sequence). The CDR3 extends over 14 amino acids. V trimming: 7 bases; J trimming: 5 bases; junction bases outside the gene matches: 11. CDR3 DNA sequence: TGTGCCAGCAACCGGTGGGGGGGGACCGACGAGCAGTACGTC. Translation: CASNRWGGTDEQYV.